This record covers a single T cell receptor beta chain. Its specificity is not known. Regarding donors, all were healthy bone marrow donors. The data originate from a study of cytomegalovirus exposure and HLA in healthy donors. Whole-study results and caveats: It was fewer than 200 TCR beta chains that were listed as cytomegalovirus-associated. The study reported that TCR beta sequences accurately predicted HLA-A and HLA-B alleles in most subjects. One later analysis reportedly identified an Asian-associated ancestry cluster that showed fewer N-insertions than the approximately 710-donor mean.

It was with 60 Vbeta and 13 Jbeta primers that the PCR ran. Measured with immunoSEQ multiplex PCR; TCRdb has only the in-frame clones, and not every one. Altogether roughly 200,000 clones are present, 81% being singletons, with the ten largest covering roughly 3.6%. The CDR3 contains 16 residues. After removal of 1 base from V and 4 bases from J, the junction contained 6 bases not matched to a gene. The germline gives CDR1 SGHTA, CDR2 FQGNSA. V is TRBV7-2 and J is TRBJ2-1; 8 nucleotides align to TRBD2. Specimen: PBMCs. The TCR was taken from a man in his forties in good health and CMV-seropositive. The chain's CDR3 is CASSLEGGRSYNEQFF. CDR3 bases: TGTGCCAGCAGCTTAGAGGGCGGGAGGAGTTACAATGAGCAGTTCTTC.